This TCR beta chain derives from a study of shared clonotypes between healthy human individuals. Notes on this clone: Its antigen is not identified.

The study separated CD4+ cells into CD45RA+ naive and CD45RA-negative memory subsets. Germline lookup yields CDR1 MDHEN and CDR2 SYDVKM. Between the trimmed V and J ends, which lost 11 bases and 0 bases, there was a span of 16 bases. CDR3 length: 15 residues. Study conclusions and caveats: What naive subsets generally showed was a larger estimated richness than memory subsets showed.

Generated by immunoSEQ multiplex PCR, the TCRdb table keeps only in-frame clones and is missing some. This table holds over a million clones, 70% to 80% found once. The TCR originated in a man aged 18 to 29 in good health. Some clones in this sample may be carry-over from other donors' samples. Sequenced: memory CD4+ T cells from PBMCs. Subset reported: CD45RA-negative fraction. This chain links TRBV28 with TRBJ1-4, with D unclear. The CDR3 DNA sequence: TGTGCCGCACAGACCCCCGGAGCAACTAATGAAAAACTGTTTTTT. Protein: CAAQTPGATNEKLFF.